These 29 T cell receptor beta chains were all obtained from the same sample, sequenced in a study of CD8 T cells in Susac syndrome. RNA in amounts of roughly 0.5 to 1 ug was reverse transcribed with random hexamers. TCRdb independently ran MiXCR on the immunoSEQ multiplex PCR reads; one entry per CDR3 protein. This table has some 200,000 distinct CDR3 sequences, roughly 94% appearing once. Sequencing was carried out using CD4+ T cells from PBMCs. Receptors originate from a human donor in good health.

The rearrangement joins TRBV30 to TRBJ2-2; 7 bases fit TRBD2. Trimming took 6 bases from V and 3 from J; bases not matched to a gene: 10. The germline V gene has CDR1 GTSNPN and CDR2 SVGIG (reference sequence). The CDR3 sequence is 15 residues long. DNA for the CDR3: TGTGCCTGCCGAAGTGGGAGGGCGGACACCGGGGAGCTGTTTTTT. Translating it yields CACRSGRADTGELFF.

The sample holds one count of this clonotype. The rearrangement joins TRBV2 to TRBJ2-7; D gene uncertain. The ends were cut back, 2 bases at V and 7 bases at J, with 6 bases in the middle. The length of the CDR3 is 11 residues. Per germline, CDR1 SNHLY and CDR2 FYNNEI. CDR3 residues: CASSESREQYF. CDR3 nucleotides: TGTGCCAGCAGTGAAAGTCGGGAGCAGTACTTC.

The chain has TRBV9 and TRBJ2-1; 10 bases are a match to TRBD2. The ends lost 3 bases at V and 12 bases at J; junction bases unmatched: 6. CDR1 and CDR2 from the germline V gene are SGDLS and YYNGEE. CDR3 length: 13 amino acids. The CDR3 DNA follows: TGTGCCAGCAGCGAGGGAAGCGGGAGGGTGCAGTTCTTC. Protein product: CASSEGSGRVQFF.

The J gene is TRBJ2-5, the V gene TRBV9, with D tentatively TRBD1 or TRBD2 (5 bases each). Trimming left V 4 bases short and J 3 bases short, with 16 bases between. The CDR3 length is 15 residues. Looked up from germline, CDR1 is SGDLS and CDR2 is YYNGEE. In nucleotides, the CDR3 is TGTGCCAGCAGCACATACCGAGGGGCGGAAGAGACCCAGTACTTC. Translation gives CASSTYRGAEETQYF.

This chain joins TRBV5-1 and TRBJ2-2; D unclear. CDR3 length: 16 amino acids. V lost 4 bases and J 0 bases, leaving 13 bases between the germline ends. Per the germline V gene, CDR1 is SGHRS and CDR2 is YFSETQ. CDR3 in amino acids: CASSRTFFSNTGELFF. Here the CDR3 DNA reads TGCGCCAGCAGCCGGACCTTTTTCTCGAACACCGGGGAGCTGTTTTTT.

The chain couples TRBV13 to TRBJ2-1; TRBD1 agrees at 7 bases. Germline-derived CDR1 and CDR2 are PRHDT and FYEKMQ (reference sequence). Trimming removed 0 bases from V and 4 bases from J; junction bases left unmatched: 6. There are 16 residues in the CDR3. CDR3 amino acids: CASSLGPWTGYNEQFF. The CDR3 DNA follows: TGTGCCAGCAGCTTAGGCCCCTGGACAGGTTACAATGAGCAGTTCTTC.

CDR3 bases: TGTGCCAGCAGCCGCCAGACTAGCGGAGGTTGGCAAGAGACCCAGTACTTC. Translating gives CASSRQTSGGWQETQYF. This sequence joins TRBV3-1 and TRBJ2-5; the match to TRBD2 covers 9 bases. Germline trimming cut 4 bases from V and 2 bases from J; bases unmatched to any gene: 11. Per germline, CDR1 LGHDT and CDR2 YNNKEL (reference sequence). The CDR3 sequence is 17 residues long.

In this sample, this clonotype turned up once. This sequence joins TRBV15 and TRBJ2-1; tentatively, D is TRBD1 or TRBD2 (5 bases each). Between the trimmed V and J ends, which lost 3 bases and 5 bases, there was a span of 17 bases. The CDR3 has 16 amino acids. Per the germline V gene, CDR1 is LNHNV and CDR2 is YYDKDF (reference sequence). Here the CDR3 reads CATSRETGAFHNEQFF. In DNA, the CDR3 is TGTGCCACCAGCAGGGAGACCGGGGCCTTCCACAATGAGCAGTTCTTC.

This chain uses TRBV20-1 with TRBJ2-1; TRBD2 matches at 13 bases. The CDR3 runs to 16 residues. Germline loops: CDR1 DFQATT, CDR2 SNEGSKA (reference sequence). With V trimmed by 2 bases and J by 8 bases, 9 bases remained unmatched. The chain's CDR3 is CSARRPGLAGVYEQFF. DNA for the CDR3: TGCAGTGCTAGACGTCCCGGACTAGCGGGAGTCTATGAGCAGTTCTTC.

The chain joins TRBV4-2 to TRBJ1-1; D call uncertain. Germline CDR1 is LGHNA and CDR2 is YNFKEQ. V lost 0 bases and J 1 base, leaving 3 bases between the germline ends. The length of the CDR3 is 13 residues. The CDR3, as DNA: TGTGCCAGCAGCCAAGATCGGAACACTGAAGCTTTCTTT. Its translation is CASSQDRNTEAFF.

This clonotype came up once. This chain joins TRBV27 and TRBJ2-7; D uncertain. Germline CDR1 MNHEY, CDR2 SMNVEV (reference sequence). The CDR3 is 15 residues long. V was trimmed by 10 bases and J by 0 bases, leaving 19 bases between them. CDR3 DNA: TGTGCCACCTCGAACTGGGAACTGAGCTCCTACGAGCAGTACTTC. Its protein is CATSNWELSSYEQYF.

CDR3 protein: CSVADRTEQYF. CDR3 nucleotides: TGCAGCGTAGCCGACAGGACCGAGCAGTACTTC. This chain joins TRBV29-1 and TRBJ2-7; D might be TRBD1 (6 bases). Germline lookup yields CDR1 SQVTM and CDR2 ANQGSEA. V was trimmed by 6 bases and J by 6 bases, leaving 12 bases between them. The CDR3 totals 11 residues.

This chain links TRBV29-1 with TRBJ2-1; D perhaps matches TRBD2 (6 bases). The CDR3 runs to 15 residues. The germline V gene has CDR1 SQVTM and CDR2 ANQGSEA. The V end was cut by 4 bases, the J end by 3 bases, with 16 bases between. In DNA form, the CDR3 reads TGCAGCGTTGTGGGCACGCGGAGGGACTACAATGAGCAGTTCTTC. This encodes CSVVGTRRDYNEQFF.

J is TRBJ2-3 and V is TRBV5-1; D gene uncertain. The germline gives CDR1 SGHRS, CDR2 YFSETQ. CDR3 length: 14 amino acids. V lost 0 bases and J 2 bases, leaving 7 bases between the germline ends. The CDR3 region has the DNA TGCGCCAGCAGCTTGGTACAGCCCACAGATACGCAGTATTTT. Protein product: CASSLVQPTDTQYF. Combining the CDR3 with reference TRBV5-1 and TRBJ2-3 gives the whole variable domain KAGVTQTPRYLIKTRGQQVTLSCSPISGHRSVSWYQQTPGQGLQFLFEYFSETQRNKGNFPGRFSGRQFSNSRSEMNVSTLELGDSALYLCASSLVQPTDTQYFGPGTRLTVL.

The chain joins TRBV4-3 to TRBJ2-7; D possibly corresponds to TRBD2 (6 bases). The germline CDR1 and CDR2 sequences are LGHNA and YSLEER. Deletions cut 1 base from V and 2 bases from J, with 12 bases between. This CDR3 is built from 15 residues. The CDR3 sequence is CASSQAASVTYEQYF. The CDR3 DNA reads as TGCGCCAGCAGCCAAGCAGCTAGCGTAACCTACGAGCAGTACTTC.

The V gene is TRBV7-6, the J gene TRBJ2-5, with no clear D. The CDR3 is 12 amino acids. The V gene's germline CDR1 is SGHVS and CDR2 FNYEAQ. Trimming cost V 8 bases and J 1 base, with 8 bases left between them. The CDR3 sequence: CASSPTQETQYF. The CDR3 nucleotides are TGTGCCAGCTCACCCACCCAAGAGACCCAGTACTTC. Supplemented by reference TRBV7-6 and TRBJ2-5, the full variable domain reads GAGVSQSPRYKVTKRGQDVALRCDPISGHVSLYWYRQALGQGPEFLTYFNYEAQQDKSGLPNDRFSAERPEGSISTLTIQRTEQRDSAMYRCASSPTQETQYFGPGTRLLVL.

The chain couples TRBV29-1 to TRBJ1-1, with TRBD1 matching over 9 bases. Germline lookup yields CDR1 SQVTM and CDR2 ANQGSEA. This CDR3 has 12 residues. Unmatched junction bases numbered 3, after V lost 7 bases and J lost 3 bases. The CDR3 DNA sequence: TGCAGCGCACAGGGGGCCTACACTGAAGCTTTCTTT. Translation: CSAQGAYTEAFF.

V and J are TRBV30 and TRBJ1-5; no clear D. The CDR3 is 15 residues long. Between the trimmed V and J ends, which lost 0 bases and 0 bases, there was a span of 9 bases. The V gene's germline CDR1 is GTSNPN and CDR2 SVGIG (reference sequence). The CDR3 here is CAWSVGRNSNQPQHF. CDR3 coding DNA: TGTGCCTGGAGTGTAGGCAGAAATAGCAATCAGCCCCAGCATTTT.

This rearrangement joins TRBV29-1 to TRBJ1-1; 8 bases agree with TRBD1. The CDR3 has 12 amino acids. The germline CDR1 and CDR2 sequences are SQVTM and ANQGSEA. J was trimmed by 5 bases and V by 7 bases; bases with no gene match: 6. The CDR3 sequence: CSAHRGNTEAFF. For the CDR3, the DNA is TGCAGCGCCCACAGGGGGAATACTGAAGCTTTCTTT.

V usage is TRBV3-1 and J usage is TRBJ2-2, with D possibly matching TRBD1 (5 bases). V lost 1 base to trimming and J lost 4 bases, with 7 bases between them. Germline CDR1 reads LGHDT; CDR2 reads YNNKEL (reference sequence). This CDR3 comprises 14 residues. The CDR3 reads CASSQGQTTGELFF. The CDR3 DNA is TGTGCCAGCAGCCAAGGACAGACCACCGGGGAGCTGTTTTTT.

V gene TRBV9 combines with J gene TRBJ2-3; TRBD2 agrees at 7 bases. The germline V gene encodes CDR1 SGDLS and CDR2 YYNGEE. Trimming at V came to 0 bases and at J to 5 bases, leaving 9 bases not matched to a gene. The length of the CDR3 is 16 residues. The CDR3 loop reads CASSVGRSGTVDTQYF. The CDR3 DNA sequence: TGTGCCAGCAGCGTAGGGCGGAGCGGGACGGTAGATACGCAGTATTTT.

This CDR3 is CASSLGLQYEQYF. The DNA of the CDR3 is TGTGCCAGCAGCTTAGGTCTACAGTACGAGCAGTACTTC. The J gene is TRBJ2-7, the V gene TRBV7-2; D unresolved. The V end lost 1 base, the J end lost 4 bases, and 8 bases lay between the germline ends. The CDR3 spans 13 residues. CDR1 and CDR2 (germline): SGHTA, FQGNSA.

The V gene is TRBV6-2 or TRBV6-3, the J gene TRBJ2-2; maybe TRBD1 (6 bases). Trimming stripped 2 bases from V and 2 bases from J, with 6 bases between. This CDR3 spans 14 amino acids. The germline V gene has CDR1 MNHEY and CDR2 SVGEGT. The CDR3 protein is CASSYGGNTGELFF. The CDR3 DNA sequence: TGTGCCAGCAGTTACGGGGGCAACACCGGGGAGCTGTTTTTT.

This clonotype was recorded once. The rearrangement links TRBV27 to TRBJ2-2; no definite D call. The CDR3 totals 17 residues. Germline V CDR1 and CDR2: MNHEY, SMNVEV (reference sequence). V lost 4 bases to trimming and J lost 6 bases, with 21 bases between them. Written as DNA, the CDR3 is TGTGCCAGCAGTTGGGCCCAACGTCCCTCCTCGGCCGGGGAGCTGTTTTTT. It specifies CASSWAQRPSSAGELFF.

V usage is TRBV5-1 and J usage is TRBJ2-5, with 14 bases lining up with TRBD2. The CDR3 is 17 amino acids. The germline CDR1 and CDR2 sequences are SGHRS and YFSETQ. V lost 1 base to trimming and J lost 5 bases; unmatched junction nucleotides: 7. DNA for the CDR3: TGCGCCAGCAGCTTGTCGGGACTAGCGGGAGAGGGGGAGACCCAGTACTTC. Amino acid sequence: CASSLSGLAGEGETQYF.

This chain joins TRBV28 and TRBJ1-1; D unclear. Per the germline V gene, CDR1 is MDHEN and CDR2 is SYDVKM. This CDR3 is built from 12 residues. V was trimmed by 3 bases and J by 1 base, leaving 3 bases between them. In DNA, the CDR3 is TGTGCCAGCAGTTTGAAGAACACTGAAGCTTTCTTT. As protein: CASSLKNTEAFF.

This clonotype was seen just once. The rearrangement uses TRBV19 and TRBJ1-5, with D unresolved. V lost 6 bases and J 7 bases, leaving 13 bases between the germline ends. This CDR3 spans 13 amino acids. Germline CDR1 is LNHDA and CDR2 is SQIVND (reference sequence). The CDR3 coding sequence is TGTGCCAGTAGGCGGAAGGCGCACCAGCCCCAGCATTTT. It encodes CASRRKAHQPQHF.

This chain joins TRBV20-1 and TRBJ2-7, with D uncertain. CDR3 length equals 14 residues. From germline, CDR1 is DFQATT and CDR2 SNEGSKA (reference sequence). Trimming stripped 3 bases from V and 0 bases from J, with 12 bases between. The CDR3 region is CSASLEVASYEQYF. As DNA, the CDR3 is TGCAGTGCTAGCCTCGAAGTAGCCTCCTACGAGCAGTACTTC.

J is TRBJ1-2 and V is TRBV5-1; 9 bases map to TRBD1. J was trimmed by 4 bases and V by 8 bases; bases with no gene match: 12. The CDR3 loop spans 15 amino acids. CDR1 and CDR2 from the germline V gene are SGHRS and YFSETQ. CDR3 loop: CASTGTGKHSYGYTF. CDR3 DNA: TGCGCCAGTACCGGGACAGGGAAACATTCCTATGGCTACACCTTC. The entire variable domain, with the rest obtained from reference TRBV5-1 and TRBJ1-2, is as follows: KAGVTQTPRYLIKTRGQQVTLSCSPISGHRSVSWYQQTPGQGLQFLFEYFSETQRNKGNFPGRFSGRQFSNSRSEMNVSTLELGDSALYLCASTGTGKHSYGYTFGSGTRLTVV.